This TCR beta chain was documented in a study of CXCR3 chemokines and chemotherapy response in bladder cancer. CDR1 and CDR2 from the germline V gene are KGHSH and LQKENI. This CDR3 has 15 residues. The germline V and J ends were trimmed by 3 bases and 6 bases, with 15 bases remaining between them. TCRdb reprocessed the PCR reads with MiXCR, giving one entry per CDR3 protein. Here the sample spans approximately 5,200 distinct CDR3 sequences, roughly an eighth being singletons. This clonotype was counted at least ten times. This rearrangement joins TRBV18 to TRBJ1-5, with TRBD1 as a possible D gene (5 bases). The sample was collected from a patient whose treatment included neoadjuvant chemotherapy. The receptor comes from a human donor with bladder cancer that responded to neoadjuvant chemotherapy. CDR3 amino acids: CASSPPSGKGQPQHF. Here the CDR3 DNA reads TGTGCCAGCTCACCCCCGTCAGGGAAGGGTCAGCCCCAGCATTTT. Based on the CDR3 plus reference TRBV18 and TRBJ1-5, the full variable domain is NAGVMQNPRHLVRRRGQEARLRCSPMKGHSHVYWYRQLPEEGLKFMVYLQKENIIDESGMPKERFSAEFPKEGPSILRIQQVVRGDSAAYFCASSPPSGKGQPQHFGDGTRLSIL.